The rows below give T cell receptor beta chains drawn from one sample of a study of cytomegalovirus exposure and HLA in healthy donors. The repertoire was sequenced with immunoSEQ multiplex PCR; TCRdb's copy has only in-frame clones and lacks some. The table lists about 200,000 clones, roughly four fifths of them singletons. Sequencing was carried out using PBMCs. The receptor set was obtained from a man aged 25-40 years in good health and CMV-seronegative. Both conserved end residues are part of each CDR3. D genes are given only for firm matches. Some rows mark clone size as missing; the rest say once, few, many or name a class of expanded clone.

abundance	d_gene	j_gene	v_gene	CDR3aa	CDR3nt
NA	TRBD2	TRBJ2-7	TRBV5-1	CASSSVAGGPYEQYF	TGCGCCAGCAGCTCCGTAGCGGGAGGGCCCTACGAGCAGTACTTC
NA	TRBD1	TRBJ2-5	TRBV27	CASSPGQGIGKQYF	TGTGCCAGCAGCCCGGGACAGGGGATTGGAAAGCAGTACTTC
NA	TRBD2	TRBJ2-3	TRBV6-1	CASSERAGVGDTQYF	TGTGCCAGCAGTGAAAGGGCGGGAGTGGGGGATACGCAGTATTTT
NA	TRBD2	TRBJ2-7	TRBV6-5	CASTAGLAGPYEQYF	TGTGCCAGCACAGCTGGACTAGCGGGACCCTACGAGCAGTACTTC
NA	NA	TRBJ2-2	TRBV19	CASTPGSLNTGELFF	TGTGCCAGTACCCCGGGGTCCTTAAACACCGGGGAGCTGTTTTTT
few	TRBD2	TRBJ2-3	TRBV5-4	CASSQGLAGSGASDTQYF	TGTGCCAGCAGCCAGGGACTAGCGGGATCGGGCGCGTCAGATACGCAGTATTTT
NA	TRBD1	TRBJ1-2	TRBV27	CASRPTGGIYGYTF	TGTGCCAGCAGGCCAACAGGGGGCATCTATGGCTACACCTTC
NA	NA	TRBJ1-5	TRBV6-1	CASRSNQPQHF	TGTGCCAGCAGATCAAATCAGCCCCAGCATTTT
NA	TRBD1	TRBJ2-2	TRBV6-5	CASSRSQGGPGELFF	TGTGCCAGCAGTCGATCACAGGGGGGTCCCGGGGAGCTGTTTTTT
few	NA	TRBJ2-1	TRBV7-8	CASSLMGAGAWVEQFF	TGTGCCAGCAGCTTAATGGGGGCGGGAGCGTGGGTTGAGCAGTTCTTC
few	TRBD1	TRBJ1-2	TRBV19	CASSIQAGTGGGYGYTF	TGTGCCAGTAGTATTCAGGCCGGGACAGGGGGTGGCTATGGCTACACCTTC
once	NA	TRBJ2-3	TRBV5-4	CASSLDGGSTDTQYF	TGTGCCAGCAGCTTGGATGGGGGGAGCACAGATACGCAGTATTTT
NA	TRBD2	TRBJ2-7	TRBV11-2	CASSPSGTTGEQYF	TGTGCCAGCAGCCCTAGCGGGACGACGGGCGAGCAGTACTTC
NA	NA	TRBJ2-1	TRBV19	CASSISFAEGLRDEQFF	TGTGCCAGTAGTATAAGTTTTGCGGAGGGGCTCAGGGATGAGCAGTTCTTC
NA	TRBD1	TRBJ1-1	TRBV15	CATSRGDRVNTEAFF	TGTGCCACCAGCAGAGGGGACAGAGTCAACACTGAAGCTTTCTTT
NA	TRBD2	TRBJ2-5	TRBV2	CASSEALAGKWDQYF	TGTGCCAGCAGTGAAGCACTAGCGGGGAAATGGGACCAGTACTTC
NA	NA	TRBJ2-1	TRBV2	CASSFGSGGSEQFF	TGTGCCAGCAGTTTTGGTAGCGGCGGTTCTGAGCAGTTCTTC
NA	NA	TRBJ1-4	TRBV10-3	CAIRLSGGELFF	TGTGCCATCAGGCTCTCGGGAGGAGAACTGTTTTTT
once	TRBD1	TRBJ2-3	TRBV14	CASSPYPRGSADTQYF	TGTGCCAGCAGCCCCTACCCCAGGGGGTCGGCAGATACGCAGTATTTT
NA	NA	TRBJ2-7	TRBV19	CASSNQRGTYEQYF	TGTGCCAGTAGTAACCAGAGAGGAACCTACGAGCAGTACTTC
NA	NA	TRBJ1-4	TRBV4-1	CASSQDGQGGPNEKLFF	TGCGCCAGCAGCCAAGACGGGCAGGGAGGACCTAATGAAAAACTGTTTTTT
few	TRBD2	TRBJ2-1	TRBV7-9	CASSLEGTSAPYNEQFF	TGTGCCAGCAGCTTAGAGGGAACTAGCGCCCCCTACAATGAGCAGTTCTTC
NA	NA	TRBJ2-3	TRBV27	CASSLYRGGITDTQYF	TGTGCCAGCAGTTTATACAGGGGGGGAATCACAGATACGCAGTATTTT
NA	TRBD1	TRBJ1-5	TRBV5-4	CASSPGQGIQPQHF	TGTGCCAGCAGCCCTGGACAGGGGATTCAGCCCCAGCATTTT
NA	TRBD1	TRBJ1-1	TRBV5-1	CASSPGQGFTEAFF	TGCGCCAGCAGCCCAGGACAGGGATTCACTGAAGCTTTCTTT
NA	TRBD2	TRBJ2-7	TRBV6-5	CASNLAGDGEQYF	TGTGCCAGCAACCTAGCGGGAGACGGCGAGCAGTACTTC
NA	NA	TRBJ2-1	TRBV4-1	CASSQEGREINEQFF	TGCGCCAGCAGCCAAGAGGGACGGGAGATCAATGAGCAGTTCTTC
NA	NA	TRBJ1-2	TRBV6-1	CASIIGSPYGYTF	TGTGCCAGCATAATCGGGAGTCCTTATGGCTACACCTTC
NA	TRBD1	TRBJ2-7	TRBV2	CASRPRGQGFYEQYF	TGTGCCAGCAGACCTCGAGGACAGGGGTTCTACGAGCAGTACTTC
NA	TRBD1	TRBJ1-3	TRBV6-5	CASSYTTGRGNTIYF	TGTGCCAGCAGTTATACGACAGGGAGGGGAAACACCATATATTTT
NA	NA	TRBJ1-1	TRBV9	CASGALNTEAFF	TGTGCCAGCGGCGCATTGAACACTGAAGCTTTCTTT
NA	TRBD1	TRBJ1-6	TRBV18	CASSPGQELGSPLHF	TGTGCCAGCTCACCGGGACAGGAGCTTGGTTCACCCCTCCACTTT
NA	TRBD2	TRBJ2-5	TRBV7-9	CASALTGGTQYF	TGTGCCAGCGCCCTAACGGGGGGAACCCAGTACTTC
once	NA	TRBJ1-2	TRBV9	CASSVDGAVDGYTF	TGTGCCAGCAGCGTAGATGGGGCCGTGGATGGCTACACCTTC
NA	NA	TRBJ1-4	TRBV9	CASSVGGHSNEKLFF	TGTGCCAGCAGCGTAGGTGGACACAGTAATGAAAAACTGTTTTTT
NA	NA	TRBJ1-4	TRBV6-1	CASRTGRGNEKLFF	TGTGCCAGCAGGACAGGAAGGGGGAATGAAAAACTGTTTTTT
NA	TRBD2	TRBJ2-7	TRBV28	CASSPGGRGEQYF	TGTGCCAGCAGCCCGGGAGGGAGGGGGGAGCAGTACTTC
few	NA	TRBJ1-1	TRBV19	CASSRFVGWDTEAFF	TGTGCCAGTAGCCGCTTTGTGGGCTGGGACACTGAAGCTTTCTTT
NA	TRBD2	TRBJ2-1	TRBV28	CASTSLAGGENEQFF	TGTGCCAGCACTAGCCTAGCGGGAGGGGAGAATGAGCAGTTCTTC
NA	NA	TRBJ1-1	TRBV5-1	CASSLVPDTNTEAFF	TGCGCCAGCAGCTTGGTTCCGGACACAAACACTGAAGCTTTCTTT
NA	NA	TRBJ1-4	TRBV2	CAGRQSTNEKLFF	TGTGCCGGACGACAGTCAACTAATGAAAAACTGTTTTTT
NA	TRBD1	TRBJ1-2	TRBV5-4	CASSSTGGLGYTF	TGTGCCAGCAGCTCGACAGGGGGCCTTGGCTACACCTTC
NA	TRBD2	TRBJ2-3	TRBV6-6	CASSTGLAGGDTQYF	TGTGCCAGCAGTACGGGACTAGCGGGGGGAGATACGCAGTATTTT
NA	NA	TRBJ2-2	TRBV28	CASSLSPGGHTGELFF	TGTGCCAGCAGTTTATCACCCGGCGGGCACACCGGGGAGCTGTTTTTT
NA	NA	TRBJ2-5	TRBV11-2	CASSYRGTTKGETQYF	TGTGCCAGCAGCTACCGGGGTACTACTAAGGGAGAGACCCAGTACTTC
NA	NA	TRBJ2-6	TRBV28	CASSMRAGANVLTF	TGTGCCAGCAGCATGAGGGCTGGGGCCAACGTCCTGACTTTC
few	NA	TRBJ2-5	TRBV4-1	CASSQVPGNQETQYF	TGCGCCAGCAGCCAAGTTCCGGGAAACCAAGAGACCCAGTACTTC
NA	NA	TRBJ2-3	TRBV4-2	CASRMSVGGEGTQYF	TGTGCCAGCAGAATGTCCGTAGGGGGAGAGGGTACGCAGTATTTT
NA	NA	TRBJ2-3	TRBV10-1	CASSVGLTTDTQYF	TGCGCCAGCAGTGTCGGACTCACCACAGATACGCAGTATTTT
NA	NA	TRBJ1-6	TRBV10-2	CASSEGAGNSPLHF	TGCGCCAGCAGTGAGGGGGCAGGGAATTCACCCCTCCACTTT
NA	NA	TRBJ2-5	TRBV9	CASSAALGTTEQETQYF	TGTGCCAGCAGCGCAGCCCTGGGGACAACTGAGCAAGAGACCCAGTACTTC
NA	NA	TRBJ2-1	TRBV6-6	CASSQDTLYNEQFF	TGTGCCAGCAGTCAGGACACCTTATACAATGAGCAGTTCTTC
NA	TRBD1	TRBJ2-7	TRBV10-3	CAIRRDSVSYEQYF	TGTGCCATCAGGAGGGACAGCGTCTCCTACGAGCAGTACTTC
NA	NA	TRBJ2-7	TRBV6-1	CASKPTRVSYEQYF	TGTGCCAGCAAACCGACCAGGGTCTCCTACGAGCAGTACTTC
NA	TRBD2	TRBJ2-7	TRBV5-1	CASSFGTSGRANTYEQYF	TGCGCCAGCAGCTTTGGGACTAGCGGGAGGGCCAACACTTACGAGCAGTACTTC